Listed here are 9 T cell receptor beta chains from one sample, sequenced in a study of identical twins. Each CDR3 protein gets one entry after TCRdb re-called the 5' RACE reads with MiXCR. The sample includes 500,000 to 600,000 distinct CDR3 sequences, less than 25% of them seen just once. This sample was also put to use in a study of T cells expressing NK-cell markers.

What was sequenced was CD4+ T cells sorted from blood. The source of these receptors is a woman between 18 and 29 years old in good health.

This clonotype was observed a handful of times. This chain uses TRBV6-2 or TRBV6-3 with TRBJ2-1; weak D call: TRBD1 (6 bases). The germline V and J ends were trimmed by 7 bases and 13 bases, with 23 bases remaining between them. Germline CDR1 reads MNHEY; CDR2 reads SVGEGT. The CDR3 has 14 residues. CDR3 coding DNA: TGTGCCAGCATCCAAGCGACAGGTCCTGGCCTCCAGTTCTTC. Translating it yields CASIQATGPGLQFF.

The V call is TRBV12-3 or TRBV12-4, the J call TRBJ1-6; the match to TRBD1 covers 9 bases. The junction had 15 bases not matched to a gene; V was cut back by 6 bases and J by 3 bases. The CDR3 has 19 amino acids. The CDR3 loop reads CASRLSGTGYWDYNSPLHF. The CDR3 DNA is TGTGCCAGCAGACTGTCCGGGACAGGGTATTGGGACTATAATTCACCCCTCCACTTT.

The chain uses TRBV24-1 and TRBJ2-1; D perhaps matches TRBD1 (7 bases). Between the trimmed V and J ends, which lost 3 bases and 9 bases, there was a span of 17 bases. The CDR3 is 15 amino acids. Germline loops: CDR1 KGHDR, CDR2 SFDVKD. In DNA form, the CDR3 reads TGTGCCACCAGTGATGCTGCCGGGACAGCGGGTGAGCAGTTCTTC. Encoded protein: CATSDAAGTAGEQFF.

This clonotype was seen only a few times. The chain is built from TRBV3-1 and TRBJ2-1, with D possibly matching TRBD2 (5 bases). The germline CDR1 and CDR2 sequences are LGHDT and YNNKEL (reference sequence). Trimming shortened V by 5 bases and J by 3 bases, and 11 bases separated the two germline ends. The CDR3 is made up of 14 amino acids. The CDR3 reads CASSFSAYYNEQFF. CDR3 DNA sequence: TGTGCCAGCAGCTTTAGCGCCTACTACAATGAGCAGTTCTTC.

The V call is TRBV21-1, the J call TRBJ2-1; the table names TRBD2, a call not compared with the DNA. TRBV21-1 is a pseudogene segment. The CDR3 has 15 amino acids. The CDR3 DNA reads TGTGCCAGCAGCAGTCATAGGGTAGCGACCAATGAGCAGTTCTTC. Amino acid sequence: CASSSHRVATNEQFF.

For the CDR3, the DNA is TGTGCCAGCAGTTTATACGGGACGGAGGTCAATGAGCAGTTCTTC. It yields the protein CASSLYGTEVNEQFF. The chain uses TRBV27 and TRBJ2-1; D is perhaps TRBD1 or TRBD2 (5 bases each). The CDR3 sequence is 15 residues long. Germline CDR1 and CDR2: MNHEY and SMNVEV (reference sequence). Trimming took 1 base from V and 6 from J, leaving 13 bases between them.

This clonotype appeared a few times. The rearrangement links TRBV4-2 to TRBJ2-3; D gene uncertain. CDR1 LGHNA and CDR2 YNFKEQ come from the germline V gene. This CDR3 spans 16 amino acids. The V end lost 0 bases, the J end lost 0 bases, and 10 bases lay between the germline ends. Written as DNA, the CDR3 is TGTGCCAGCAGCCAAGATCCCGCCCGTAGCACAGATACGCAGTATTTT. Amino acid sequence: CASSQDPARSTDTQYF.

J is TRBJ1-4 and V is TRBV5-1; 7 bases agree with TRBD1. V trimming: 2 bases; J trimming: 6 bases; junction bases outside the gene matches: 7. CDR1 and CDR2 from the germline V gene are SGHRS and YFSETQ. The CDR3 spans 15 residues. CDR3 sequence: CASSFDGGQDEKLFF. In nucleotides, the CDR3 is TGCGCCAGCAGCTTCGACGGCGGACAGGATGAAAAACTGTTTTTT.

The V call is TRBV5-1, the J call TRBJ1-2, with D unresolved. This CDR3 region has 14 residues. Looked up from germline, CDR1 is SGHRS and CDR2 is YFSETQ. V lost 1 base and J 3 bases, leaving 10 bases between the germline ends. CDR3 sequence reads: CASSLNGRDYGYTF. CDR3 DNA sequence: TGCGCCAGCAGCTTGAACGGGCGGGACTATGGCTACACCTTC.